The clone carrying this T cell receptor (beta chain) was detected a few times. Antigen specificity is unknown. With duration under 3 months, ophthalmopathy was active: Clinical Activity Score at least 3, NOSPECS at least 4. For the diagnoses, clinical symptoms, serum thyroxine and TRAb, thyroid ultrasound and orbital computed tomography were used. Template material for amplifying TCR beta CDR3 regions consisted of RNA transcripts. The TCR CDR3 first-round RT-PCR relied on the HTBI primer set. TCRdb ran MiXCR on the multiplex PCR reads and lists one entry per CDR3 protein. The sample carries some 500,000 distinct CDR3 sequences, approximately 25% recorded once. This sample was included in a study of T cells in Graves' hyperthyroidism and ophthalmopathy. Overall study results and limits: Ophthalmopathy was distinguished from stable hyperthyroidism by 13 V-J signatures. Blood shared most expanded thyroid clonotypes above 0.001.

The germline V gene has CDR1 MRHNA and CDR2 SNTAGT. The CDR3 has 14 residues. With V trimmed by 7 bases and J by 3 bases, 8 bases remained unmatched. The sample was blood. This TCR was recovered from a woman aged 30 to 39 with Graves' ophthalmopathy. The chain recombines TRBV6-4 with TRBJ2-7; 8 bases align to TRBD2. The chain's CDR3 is CASNGREVLYEQYF. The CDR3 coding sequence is TGTGCCAGCAACGGGCGGGAGGTTCTCTACGAGCAGTACTTC.